These 16 T cell receptor beta chains came from one sample sequenced in a study of T cell repertoires in cytomegalovirus infection (dated by TCRdb to about 2019). The sample's treatment or condition, from its label and the paper: in vitro stimulation with specific CMV peptide epitopes to enrich CMV-specific T cells. Which antigens these TCRs recognize remains unknown. Sequencing was performed on an Illumina HiSeq 1500. TCRdb trimmed public reads at Q25 via fastp, called clones via MiXCR and kept in-frame beta chains. Rows matching on CDR3 protein sequence are summarized as one entry with the most common DNA and genes. This sample holds approximately 730,000 distinct CDR3 sequences; around 29% were observed only once. Jointly, the top ten make up around 13% of the sample. The sequences come from cultured CD8+ T cells from PBMCs, collected from culture after CMV antigen stimulation. All receptors derive from a human donor in good health (CMV status not recorded). Some clones in this sample may be carry-over from other donors' samples.

The gene calls are TRBV9 and TRBJ2-1; TRBD2 matches at 7 bases. Germline-derived CDR1 and CDR2 are SGDLS and YYNGEE. V shed 4 bases and J 8 bases; nucleotides not matched to a gene: 12. The CDR3 has 15 residues. The DNA for the CDR3 is TGTGCCAGCAGCAAGAGCGGGGTGTACCACGATGAGCAGTTCTTC. The encoded protein is CASSKSGVYHDEQFF.

This chain joins TRBV12-3 or TRBV12-4 and TRBJ1-2; tentatively, D is TRBD1 (5 bases). V gave up 6 bases and J gave up 7 bases, with 21 bases separating them. This CDR3 has 15 residues. CDR3 DNA sequence: TGTGCCAGCAGGCGGGGGGGAAGGGCGAGAGGTGGCTACACCTTC. Translated: CASRRGGRARGGYTF.

V gene TRBV28 combines with J gene TRBJ2-3; TRBD2 matches at 13 bases. The CDR3 loop spans 16 amino acids. Looked up from germline, CDR1 is MDHEN and CDR2 is SYDVKM. With V trimmed by 4 bases and J by 10 bases, 11 bases remained unmatched. For the CDR3, the DNA is TGTGCCAGCAGTTACCCACTAGCGGGGGGGCCTGGGGCGCAGTATTTT. Translation gives CASSYPLAGGPGAQYF.

This clonotype occurred once. The chain combines TRBV20-1 with TRBJ1-1; D gene ambiguous. Germline lookup yields CDR1 DFQATT and CDR2 SNEGSKA (reference sequence). The CDR3 spans 13 residues. Trimming pared 0 bases from V and 0 bases from J, leaving 5 bases between. In DNA, the CDR3 is TGCAGTGCTAGAGACGGGGTGAACACTGAAGCTTTCTTT. Its translation is CSARDGVNTEAFF.

Ten or more counts support this clonotype. This chain connects TRBV6-5 to TRBJ1-2, with 8 bases matching TRBD1. With V trimmed by 6 bases and J by 2 bases, 11 bases remained unmatched. Per germline, CDR1 MNHEY and CDR2 SVGAGI. This CDR3 is 16 amino acids long. Written as DNA, the CDR3 is TGTGCCAGCAGGCGAACCGGGACAGGAAGCAACTATGGCTACACCTTC. It is translated as CASRRTGTGSNYGYTF.

This chain joins TRBV7-9 and TRBJ2-1; D unresolved. This CDR3 region has 10 residues. The V end lost 5 bases, the J end lost 13 bases, and 9 bases lay between the germline ends. Germline V gene sequence: CDR1 SEHNR, CDR2 FQNEAQ (reference sequence). CDR3 in amino acids: CASSHPGQFF. The CDR3 region has the DNA TGTGCCAGCAGCCACCCAGGACAGTTCTTC.

This clonotype was seen a handful of times. The chain is built from TRBV19 and TRBJ2-3; 9 bases line up with TRBD2. V dropped 6 bases and J dropped 6; count of bases not matched to a gene: 13. The CDR3 runs to 16 residues. Germline loops: CDR1 LNHDA, CDR2 SQIVND (reference sequence). CDR3: CASSPTGGGAFDTQYF. Here the CDR3 DNA reads TGTGCCAGTAGCCCAACGGGCGGGGGGGCCTTCGATACGCAGTATTTT.

This clonotype was counted at least ten times. A much larger clone is a single base away; this may be a read error. This chain connects TRBV7-2 to TRBJ2-7, with D hard to call. Between the trimmed V and J ends, which lost 3 bases and 2 bases, there was a span of 2 bases. The germline V gene has CDR1 SGHTA and CDR2 FQGNSA. The CDR3 loop spans 11 amino acids. The CDR3 is CASSFAYEQYF. The CDR3, as DNA: TGTGCCAGCAGCTTCGCCTACGAGCAGTACTTC.

This clonotype has only a few counts. The chain joins TRBV5-6 to TRBJ2-2; no definite D call. Trimming took off 1 base at V and 4 bases at J, with 14 bases between the two ends. Germline CDR1 SGHDT, CDR2 YYEEEE. This CDR3 has 16 residues. CDR3: CASSLRRDQPTGELFF. CDR3 bases: TGTGCCAGCAGCTTGAGGAGAGACCAACCCACCGGGGAGCTGTTTTTT.

J is TRBJ2-7 and V is TRBV20-1; 11 bases fit TRBD2. V lost 5 bases to trimming and J lost 0 bases; unmatched junction nucleotides: 6. The CDR3 runs 15 residues. Germline values: CDR1 DFQATT, CDR2 SNEGSKA (reference sequence). Here the CDR3 reads CSAYKGTSGSYEQYF. Written as DNA, the CDR3 is TGCAGTGCTTACAAAGGGACTAGCGGCTCCTACGAGCAGTACTTC.

This clonotype came up a few times. This rearrangement joins TRBV7-9 to TRBJ1-2, with a tentative D call TRBD1 (6 bases). The CDR3 extends over 14 amino acids. Trimming removed 4 bases from V and 8 bases from J, with 17 bases in between. The germline gives CDR1 SEHNR, CDR2 FQNEAQ (reference sequence). The CDR3 DNA sequence: TGTGCCAGCAGCTCTACTTACAGGGAAGAGGGCTACACCTTC. Its translation: CASSSTYREEGYTF.

This clonotype has more than one count but fewer than ten. CDR3 sequence (DNA): TGTGCCACCAGCAGAGACAGGGTTCGGTCTGGAAACACCATATATTTT. This gives the protein CATSRDRVRSGNTIYF. The chain joins TRBV15 to TRBJ1-3; possible D gene TRBD1, 5 bases. V was cut by 0 bases and J by 1 base, with 10 bases left in between. The CDR3 covers 16 residues. From germline, CDR1 is LNHNV and CDR2 YYDKDF (reference sequence).

This rearrangement joins TRBV12-3 or TRBV12-4 to TRBJ2-7, with D unresolved. There are 14 residues in the CDR3. Trimming removed 9 bases at V and 3 bases at J, with 18 bases between. The CDR3 loop is CASLLVGYGYEQYF. As DNA, the CDR3 is TGTGCCAGTCTTTTAGTGGGGTACGGCTACGAGCAGTACTTC.

The rearrangement joins TRBV27 to TRBJ2-7; D may correspond to TRBD1 or TRBD2 (6 bases each). Germline V CDR1 and CDR2: MNHEY, SMNVEV (reference sequence). This CDR3 is 13 amino acids long. With 7 bases removed from V and 0 bases from J, the gap between germline ends came to 10 bases. The CDR3, as DNA: TGTGCCAGCAACGGGGGCAGCTCCTACGAGCAGTACGTC. Amino acid sequence: CASNGGSSYEQYV.

This clonotype showed up just once. The chain couples TRBV7-6 to TRBJ1-2, with D possibly being TRBD1 (6 bases). V gave up 5 bases and J gave up 6 bases, with 19 bases separating them. The CDR3 runs 15 residues. CDR1 and CDR2 (germline): SGHVS, FNYEAQ. CDR3 sequence: CASSVPGGGGHGYTF. The CDR3 DNA is TGTGCCAGCAGCGTCCCGGGCGGGGGCGGTCATGGCTACACCTTC.

The chain employs TRBV7-4 and TRBJ1-1, with 7 bases fitting TRBD1. Trimming removed 3 bases from V and 0 bases from J; junction bases left unmatched: 10. The CDR3 has 17 amino acids. The germline V gene has CDR1 SGHVT and CDR2 SQSDAQ. The CDR3 nucleotides are TGTGCCAGCAGCTTTGGACAGGTAACTTTCATGAACACTGAAGCTTTCTTT. This encodes CASSFGQVTFMNTEAFF.